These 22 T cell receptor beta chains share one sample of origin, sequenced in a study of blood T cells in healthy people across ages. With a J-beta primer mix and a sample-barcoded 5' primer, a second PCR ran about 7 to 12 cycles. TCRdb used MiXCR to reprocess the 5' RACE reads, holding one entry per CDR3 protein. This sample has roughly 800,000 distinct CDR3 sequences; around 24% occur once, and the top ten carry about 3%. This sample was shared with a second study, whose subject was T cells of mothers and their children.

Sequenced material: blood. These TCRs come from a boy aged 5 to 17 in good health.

The CDR3 loop is CASSLGDRAEKLFF. The CDR3 DNA is TGTGCCAGCAGTTTGGGGGACAGGGCCGAAAAACTGTTTTTT. This chain joins TRBV12-3 or TRBV12-4 and TRBJ1-4; 9 nucleotides match TRBD1. V gave up 3 bases and J gave up 8 bases; unmatched junction bases: 4. The CDR3 runs to 14 residues.

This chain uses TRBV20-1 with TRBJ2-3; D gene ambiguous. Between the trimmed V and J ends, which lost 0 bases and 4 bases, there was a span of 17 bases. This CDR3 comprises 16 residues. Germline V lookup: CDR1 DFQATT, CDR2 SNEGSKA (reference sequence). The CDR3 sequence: CSARDSSAGDADTQYF. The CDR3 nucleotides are TGCAGTGCTAGAGATAGCTCGGCAGGTGATGCAGATACGCAGTATTTT.

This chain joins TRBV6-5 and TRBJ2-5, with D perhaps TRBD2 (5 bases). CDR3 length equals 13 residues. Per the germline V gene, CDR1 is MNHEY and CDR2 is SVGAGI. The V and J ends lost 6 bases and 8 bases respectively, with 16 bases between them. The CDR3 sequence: CASSPDSGGTQYF. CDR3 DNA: TGTGCCAGCAGCCCCGACTCAGGAGGAACCCAGTACTTC.

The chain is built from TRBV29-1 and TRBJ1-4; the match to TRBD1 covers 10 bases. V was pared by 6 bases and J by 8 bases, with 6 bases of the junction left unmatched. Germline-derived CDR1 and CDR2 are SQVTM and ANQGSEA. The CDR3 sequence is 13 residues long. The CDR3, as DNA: TGCAGCGTCGCCGACAGGGGGCCCGAAAAACTGTTTTTT. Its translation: CSVADRGPEKLFF.

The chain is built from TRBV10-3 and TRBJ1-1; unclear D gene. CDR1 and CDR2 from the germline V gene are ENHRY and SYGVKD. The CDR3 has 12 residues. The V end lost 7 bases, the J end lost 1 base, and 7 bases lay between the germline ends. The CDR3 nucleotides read TGTGCCATCAAGAGGGAGAACACTGAAGCTTTCTTT. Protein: CAIKRENTEAFF.

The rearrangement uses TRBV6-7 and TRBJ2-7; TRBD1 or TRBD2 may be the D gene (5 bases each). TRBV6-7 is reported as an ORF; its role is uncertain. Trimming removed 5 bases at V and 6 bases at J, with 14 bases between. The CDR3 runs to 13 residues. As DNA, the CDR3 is TGTGCCAGCAGTGGGAAGGGACCCTGCGAGCAGTACTTC. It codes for CASSGKGPCEQYF.

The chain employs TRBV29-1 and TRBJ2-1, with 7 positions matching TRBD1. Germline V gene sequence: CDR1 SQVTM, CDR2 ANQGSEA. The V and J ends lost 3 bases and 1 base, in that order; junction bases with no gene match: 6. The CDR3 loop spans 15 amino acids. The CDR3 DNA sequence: TGCAGCGTTGAGTCGGACAGGACGTCCTACAATGAGCAGTTCTTC. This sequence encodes CSVESDRTSYNEQFF.

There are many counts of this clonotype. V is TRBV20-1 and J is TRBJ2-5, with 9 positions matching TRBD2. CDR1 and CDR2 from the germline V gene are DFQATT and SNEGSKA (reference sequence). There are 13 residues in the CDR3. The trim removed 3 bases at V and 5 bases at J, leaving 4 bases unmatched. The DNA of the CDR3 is TGCAGTGCTAGGCCGGGACTAGCCGAGACCCAGTACTTC. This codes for CSARPGLAETQYF.

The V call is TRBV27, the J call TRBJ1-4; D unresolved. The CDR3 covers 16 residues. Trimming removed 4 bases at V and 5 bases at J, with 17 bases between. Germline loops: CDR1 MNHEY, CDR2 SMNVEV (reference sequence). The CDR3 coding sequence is TGTGCCAGCAGTTACCGCCGGGTGGGAGGAAATGAAAAACTGTTTTTT. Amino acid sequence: CASSYRRVGGNEKLFF.

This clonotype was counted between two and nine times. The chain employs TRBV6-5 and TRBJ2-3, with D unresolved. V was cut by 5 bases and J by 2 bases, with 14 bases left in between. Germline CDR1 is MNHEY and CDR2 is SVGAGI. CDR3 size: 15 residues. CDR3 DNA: TGTGCCAGCAGTGGGCGGTCGGATAACACAGATACGCAGTATTTT. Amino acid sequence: CASSGRSDNTDTQYF.

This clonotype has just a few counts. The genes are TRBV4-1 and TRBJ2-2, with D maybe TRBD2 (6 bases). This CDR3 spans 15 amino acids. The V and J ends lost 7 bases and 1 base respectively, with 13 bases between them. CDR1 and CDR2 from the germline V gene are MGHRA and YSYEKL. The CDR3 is CASTPGAVNTGELFF. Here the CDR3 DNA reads TGCGCCAGCACCCCGGGAGCGGTGAACACCGGGGAGCTGTTTTTT.

The CDR3 loop is CASSPLTALTTYEQYF. CDR3 sequence (DNA): TGTGCCAGCTCACCGCTGACAGCCCTCACCACGTACGAGCAGTACTTC. This chain joins TRBV18 and TRBJ2-7; D possibly corresponds to TRBD1 (5 bases). The CDR3 contains 16 residues. V was shortened by 3 bases and J by 4 bases, with 19 bases between the two germline ends. CDR1 is KGHSH, CDR2 LQKENI, per germline.

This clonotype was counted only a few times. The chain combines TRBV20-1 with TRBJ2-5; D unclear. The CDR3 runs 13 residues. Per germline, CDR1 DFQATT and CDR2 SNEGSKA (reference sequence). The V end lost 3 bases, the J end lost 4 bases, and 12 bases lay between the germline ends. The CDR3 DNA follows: TGCAGTGCTAGCCCGGGCAGCCGAGAGACCCAGTACTTC. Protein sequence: CSASPGSRETQYF.

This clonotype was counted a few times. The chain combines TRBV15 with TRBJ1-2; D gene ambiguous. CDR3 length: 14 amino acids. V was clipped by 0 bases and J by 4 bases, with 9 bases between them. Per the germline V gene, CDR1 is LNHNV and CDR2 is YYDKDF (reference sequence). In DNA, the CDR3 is TGTGCCACCAGCAGAGATCCCCAGGCCTATGGCTACACCTTC. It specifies CATSRDPQAYGYTF.

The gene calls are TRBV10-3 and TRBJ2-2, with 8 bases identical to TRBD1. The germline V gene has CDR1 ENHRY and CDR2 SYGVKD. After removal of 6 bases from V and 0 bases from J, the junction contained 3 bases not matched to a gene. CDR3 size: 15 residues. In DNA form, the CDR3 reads TGTGCCATCAGAGGGGACAGGTCGAACACCGGGGAGCTGTTTTTT. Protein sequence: CAIRGDRSNTGELFF.

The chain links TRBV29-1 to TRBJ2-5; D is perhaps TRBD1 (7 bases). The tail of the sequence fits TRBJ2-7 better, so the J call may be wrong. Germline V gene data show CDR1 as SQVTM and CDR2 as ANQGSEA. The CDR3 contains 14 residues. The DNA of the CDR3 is TGCAGCGGCTTTCCAGGGGGACTCCCCTACGAGCAGTACTTC. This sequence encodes CSGFPGGLPYEQYF.

CDR3 region: CASSTYRGRGQPQHF. CDR3 DNA sequence: TGTGCCAGCAGTACCTACAGGGGGCGCGGGCAGCCCCAGCATTTT. The chain uses TRBV27 and TRBJ1-5, with TRBD1 matching 9 bases. V lost 5 bases and J lost 7; bases outside the gene matches: 9. The CDR3 spans 15 residues. Germline values: CDR1 MNHEY, CDR2 SMNVEV (reference sequence).

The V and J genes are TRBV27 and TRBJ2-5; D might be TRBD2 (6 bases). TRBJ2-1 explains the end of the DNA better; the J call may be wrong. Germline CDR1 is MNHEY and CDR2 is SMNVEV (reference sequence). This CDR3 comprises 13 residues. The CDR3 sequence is CASSYGGPNEQFF. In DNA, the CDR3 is TGTGCCAGCAGTTACGGGGGTCCCAATGAGCAGTTCTTC.

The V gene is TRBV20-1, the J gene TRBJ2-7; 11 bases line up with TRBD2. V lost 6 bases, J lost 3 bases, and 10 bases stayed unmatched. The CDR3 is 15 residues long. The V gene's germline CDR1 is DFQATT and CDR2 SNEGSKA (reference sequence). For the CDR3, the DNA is TGCAGTGCCCAACTACCCGGGACTAGCGGCTACGAGCAGTACTTC. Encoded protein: CSAQLPGTSGYEQYF.

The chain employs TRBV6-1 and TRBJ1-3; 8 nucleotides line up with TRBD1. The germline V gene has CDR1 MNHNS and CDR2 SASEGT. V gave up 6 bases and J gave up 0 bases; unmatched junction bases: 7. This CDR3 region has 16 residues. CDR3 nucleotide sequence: TGTGCCAGCAGCAGACAGGGGCCCCTCTCTGGAAACACCATATATTTT. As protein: CASSRQGPLSGNTIYF.

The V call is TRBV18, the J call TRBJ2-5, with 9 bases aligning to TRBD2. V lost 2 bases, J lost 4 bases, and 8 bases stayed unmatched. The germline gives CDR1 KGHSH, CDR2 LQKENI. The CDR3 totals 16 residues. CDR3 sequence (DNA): TGTGCCAGCTCACCAGGGACTAGCTCGAGAGTAGAGACCCAGTACTTC. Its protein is CASSPGTSSRVETQYF. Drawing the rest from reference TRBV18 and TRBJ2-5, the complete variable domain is NAGVMQNPRHLVRRRGQEARLRCSPMKGHSHVYWYRQLPEEGLKFMVYLQKENIIDESGMPKERFSAEFPKEGPSILRIQQVVRGDSAAYFCASSPGTSSRVETQYFGPGTRLLVL.

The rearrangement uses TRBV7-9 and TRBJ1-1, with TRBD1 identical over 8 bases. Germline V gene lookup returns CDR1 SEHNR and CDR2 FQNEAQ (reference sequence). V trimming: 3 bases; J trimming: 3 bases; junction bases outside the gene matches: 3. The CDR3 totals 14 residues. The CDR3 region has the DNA TGTGCCAGCAGCTTCACAGGGGGACACACTGAAGCTTTCTTT. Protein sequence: CASSFTGGHTEAFF. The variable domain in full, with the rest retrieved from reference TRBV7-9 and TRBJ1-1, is DTGVSQNPRHKITKRGQNVTFRCDPISEHNRLYWYRQTLGQGPEFLTYFQNEAQLEKSRLLSDRFSAERPKGSFSTLEIQRTEQGDSAMYLCASSFTGGHTEAFFGQGTRLTVV.